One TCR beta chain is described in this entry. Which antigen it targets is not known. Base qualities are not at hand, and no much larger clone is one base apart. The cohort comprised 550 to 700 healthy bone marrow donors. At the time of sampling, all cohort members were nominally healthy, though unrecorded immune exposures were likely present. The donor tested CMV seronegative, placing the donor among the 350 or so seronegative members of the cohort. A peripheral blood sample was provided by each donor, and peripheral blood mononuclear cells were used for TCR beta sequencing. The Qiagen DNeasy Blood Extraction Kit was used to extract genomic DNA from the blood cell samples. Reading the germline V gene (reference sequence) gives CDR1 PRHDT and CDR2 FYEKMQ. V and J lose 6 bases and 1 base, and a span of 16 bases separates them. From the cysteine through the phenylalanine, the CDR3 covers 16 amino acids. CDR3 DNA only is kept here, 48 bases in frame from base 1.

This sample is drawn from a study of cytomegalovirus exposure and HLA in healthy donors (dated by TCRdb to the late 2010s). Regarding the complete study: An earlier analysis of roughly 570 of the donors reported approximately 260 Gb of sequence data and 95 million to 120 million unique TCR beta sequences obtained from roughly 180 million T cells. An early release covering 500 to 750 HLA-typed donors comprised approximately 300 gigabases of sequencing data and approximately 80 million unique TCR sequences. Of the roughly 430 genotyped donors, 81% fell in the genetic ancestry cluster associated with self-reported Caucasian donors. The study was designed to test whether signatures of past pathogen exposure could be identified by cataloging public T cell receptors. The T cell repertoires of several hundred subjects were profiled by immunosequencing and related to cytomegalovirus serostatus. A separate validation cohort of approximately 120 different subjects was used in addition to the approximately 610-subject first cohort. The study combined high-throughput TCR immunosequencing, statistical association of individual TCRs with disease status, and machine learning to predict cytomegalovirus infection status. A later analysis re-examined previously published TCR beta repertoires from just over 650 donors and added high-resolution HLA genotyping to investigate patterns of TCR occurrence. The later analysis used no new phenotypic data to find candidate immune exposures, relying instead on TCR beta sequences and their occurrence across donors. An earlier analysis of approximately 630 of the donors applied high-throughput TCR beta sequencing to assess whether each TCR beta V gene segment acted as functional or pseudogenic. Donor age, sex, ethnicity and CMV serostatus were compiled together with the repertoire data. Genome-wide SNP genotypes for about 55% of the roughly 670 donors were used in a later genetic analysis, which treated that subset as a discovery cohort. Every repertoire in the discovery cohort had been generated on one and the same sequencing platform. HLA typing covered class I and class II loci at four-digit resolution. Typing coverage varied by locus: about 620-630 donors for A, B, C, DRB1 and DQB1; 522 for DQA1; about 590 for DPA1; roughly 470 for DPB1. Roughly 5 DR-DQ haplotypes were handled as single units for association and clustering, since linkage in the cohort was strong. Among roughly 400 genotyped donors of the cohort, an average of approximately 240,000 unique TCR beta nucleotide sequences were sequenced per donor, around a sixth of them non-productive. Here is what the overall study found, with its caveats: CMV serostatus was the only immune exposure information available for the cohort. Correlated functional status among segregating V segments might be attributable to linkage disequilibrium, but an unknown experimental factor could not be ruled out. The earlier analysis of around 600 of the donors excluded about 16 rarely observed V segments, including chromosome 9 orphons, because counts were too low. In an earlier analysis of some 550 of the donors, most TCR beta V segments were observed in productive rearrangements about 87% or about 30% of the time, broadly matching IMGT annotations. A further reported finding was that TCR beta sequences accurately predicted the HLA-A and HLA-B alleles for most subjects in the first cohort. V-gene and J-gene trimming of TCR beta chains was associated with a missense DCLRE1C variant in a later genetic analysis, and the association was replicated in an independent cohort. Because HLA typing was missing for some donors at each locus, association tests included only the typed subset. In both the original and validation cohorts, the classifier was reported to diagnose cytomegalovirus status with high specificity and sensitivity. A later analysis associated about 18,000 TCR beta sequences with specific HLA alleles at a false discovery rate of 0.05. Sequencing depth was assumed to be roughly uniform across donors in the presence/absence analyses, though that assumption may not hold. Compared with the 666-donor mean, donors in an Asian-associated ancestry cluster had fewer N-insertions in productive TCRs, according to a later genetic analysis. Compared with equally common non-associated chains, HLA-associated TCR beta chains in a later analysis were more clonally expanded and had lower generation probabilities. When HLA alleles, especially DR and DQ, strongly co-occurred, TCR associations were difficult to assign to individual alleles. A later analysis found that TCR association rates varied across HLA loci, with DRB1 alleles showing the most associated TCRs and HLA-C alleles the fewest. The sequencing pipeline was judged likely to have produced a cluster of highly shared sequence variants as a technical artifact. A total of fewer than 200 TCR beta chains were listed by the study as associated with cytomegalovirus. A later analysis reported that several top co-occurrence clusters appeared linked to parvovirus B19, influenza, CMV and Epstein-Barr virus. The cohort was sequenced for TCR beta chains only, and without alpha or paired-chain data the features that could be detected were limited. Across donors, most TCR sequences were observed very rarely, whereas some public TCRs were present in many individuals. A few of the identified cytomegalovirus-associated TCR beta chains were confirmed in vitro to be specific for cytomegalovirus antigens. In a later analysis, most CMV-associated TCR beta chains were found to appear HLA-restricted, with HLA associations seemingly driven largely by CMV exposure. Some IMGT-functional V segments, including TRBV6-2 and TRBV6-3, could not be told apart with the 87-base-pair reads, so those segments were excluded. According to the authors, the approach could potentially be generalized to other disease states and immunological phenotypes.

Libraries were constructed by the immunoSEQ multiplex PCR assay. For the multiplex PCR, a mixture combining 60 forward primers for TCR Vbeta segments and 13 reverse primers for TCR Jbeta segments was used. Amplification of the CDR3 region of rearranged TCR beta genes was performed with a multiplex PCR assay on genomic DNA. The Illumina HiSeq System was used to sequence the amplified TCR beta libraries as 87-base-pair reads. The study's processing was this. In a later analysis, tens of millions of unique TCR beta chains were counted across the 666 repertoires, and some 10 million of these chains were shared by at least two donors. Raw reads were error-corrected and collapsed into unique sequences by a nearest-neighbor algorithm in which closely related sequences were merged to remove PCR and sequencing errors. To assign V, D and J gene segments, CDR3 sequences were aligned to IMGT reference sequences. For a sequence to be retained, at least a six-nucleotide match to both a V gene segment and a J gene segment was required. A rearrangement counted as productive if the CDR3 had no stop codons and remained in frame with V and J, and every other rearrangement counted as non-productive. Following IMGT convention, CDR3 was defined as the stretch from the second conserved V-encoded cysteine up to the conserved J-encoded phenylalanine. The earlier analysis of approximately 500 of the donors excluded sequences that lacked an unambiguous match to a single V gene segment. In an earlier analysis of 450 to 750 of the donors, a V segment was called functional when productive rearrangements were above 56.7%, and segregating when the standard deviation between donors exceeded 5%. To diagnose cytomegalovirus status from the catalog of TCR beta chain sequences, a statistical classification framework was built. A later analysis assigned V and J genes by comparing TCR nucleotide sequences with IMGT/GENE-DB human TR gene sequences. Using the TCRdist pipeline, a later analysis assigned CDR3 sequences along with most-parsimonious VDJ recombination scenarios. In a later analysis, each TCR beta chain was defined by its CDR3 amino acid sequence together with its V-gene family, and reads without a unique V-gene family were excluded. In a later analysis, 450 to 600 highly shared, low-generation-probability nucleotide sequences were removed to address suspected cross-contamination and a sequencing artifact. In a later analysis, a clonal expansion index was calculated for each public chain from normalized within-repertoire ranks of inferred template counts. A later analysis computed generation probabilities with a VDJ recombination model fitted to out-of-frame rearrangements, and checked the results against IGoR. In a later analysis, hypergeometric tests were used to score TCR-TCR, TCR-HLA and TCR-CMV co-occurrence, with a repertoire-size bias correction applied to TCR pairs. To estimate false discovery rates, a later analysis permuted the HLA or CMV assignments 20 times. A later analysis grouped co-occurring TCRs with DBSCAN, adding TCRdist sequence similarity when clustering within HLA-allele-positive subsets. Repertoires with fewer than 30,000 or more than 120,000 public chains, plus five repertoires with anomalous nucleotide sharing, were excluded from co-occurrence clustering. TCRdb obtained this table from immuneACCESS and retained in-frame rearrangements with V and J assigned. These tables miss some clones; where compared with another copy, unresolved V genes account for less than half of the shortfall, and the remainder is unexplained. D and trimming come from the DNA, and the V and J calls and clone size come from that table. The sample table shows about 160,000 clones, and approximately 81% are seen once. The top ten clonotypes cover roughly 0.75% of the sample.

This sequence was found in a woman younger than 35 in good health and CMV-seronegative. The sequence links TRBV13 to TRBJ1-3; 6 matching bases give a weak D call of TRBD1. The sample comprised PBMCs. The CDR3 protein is CASRLNRVGSGNTIYF. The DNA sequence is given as TGTGCCAGCAGGCTAAACAGGGTAGGGTCTGGAAACACCATATATTTT.